The source of this TCR beta chain is a study of shared clonotypes between healthy human individuals. About the research overall: A couple of female and three male donors aged 18 to 49 were enrolled.

Every unsorted PBMC PCR replicate was loaded with 250 to 300 ng DNA, approximately 30,000 T cell genomes. Clones were read by immunoSEQ multiplex PCR, and TCRdb kept only the in-frame ones, dropping some. The table includes fewer than 500,000 clones, about 79% detected once. Findings and limits, study-wide: Having only a few donors restricted how much genetic and exposure-history diversity was captured.

About this clone: The antigen is undetermined.

Roughly 92 million PBMCs were counted before genomic DNA extraction. The material sequenced was PBMCs. The clonotype was recovered from a woman aged 40 to 50 in good health. Some clones in this sample may be carry-over from other donors' samples.

As DNA, the CDR3 is TGTGCCAGCAGTTTACGACAGGGGTTGGCCAATCAGCCCCAGCATTTT. It encodes CASSLRQGLANQPQHF. J is TRBJ1-5 and V is TRBV27; TRBD1 agrees at 8 bases. The CDR3 runs 16 residues. The germline V gene has CDR1 MNHEY and CDR2 SMNVEV (reference sequence). The junction had 6 bases not matched to a gene; V was cut back by 2 bases and J by 3 bases.